Listed below are T cell receptor beta chains from one sample, sequenced in a study of Ad26.COV2.S vaccination and SARS-CoV-2 variants. The repertoire was sequenced with immunoSEQ multiplex PCR; TCRdb's copy has only in-frame clones and lacks some. The sample shows hundreds of thousands of clones, about nine tenths of them seen only once. Sequenced material: peripheral blood, taken in a trial of Ad26.COV2.S vaccine versus placebo. Source of these receptors: a person aged 18-60 years who received the Ad26.COV2.S COVID-19 vaccine or a placebo. The CDR3 runs from the conserved cysteine through the conserved F or W. The order of the fields is V gene, D gene, clone size, J gene, CDR3 protein, CDR3 DNA. The D gene is left open where the match is weak. Part of the rows lack a size; the others show once, few, many or a class for expanded clones.

TRBV7-2	TRBD1	-	TRBJ1-5	CASSSGQLNQPQHF	TGTGCCAGCAGCTCGGGACAGCTCAATCAGCCCCAGCATTTT
TRBV6-6	-	once	TRBJ1-1	CASTQGLNTEAFF	TGTGCCAGCACCCAGGGGTTGAACACTGAAGCTTTCTTT
TRBV7-2	TRBD2	-	TRBJ2-7	CASSPYVSGSYEQYF	TGTGCCAGCAGCCCGTACGTAAGCGGGAGTTACGAGCAGTACTTC
TRBV4-1	TRBD2	-	TRBJ2-1	CASSQAAGGYNEQFF	TGCGCCAGCAGCCAAGCAGCGGGAGGCTACAATGAGCAGTTCTTC
TRBV11-2	-	-	TRBJ2-7	CASSFRQAGTYEQYF	TGTGCCAGCAGCTTCCGACAGGCAGGGACCTACGAGCAGTACTTC
TRBV15	-	-	TRBJ1-2	CATSKRDSRALDNYGYTF	TGTGCCACCAGCAAACGAGACTCACGGGCCTTAGACAACTATGGCTACACCTTC
TRBV7-9	TRBD2	-	TRBJ2-2	CASSLVEREGRAGELFF	TGTGCCAGCAGCTTAGTTGAGCGGGAGGGCCGAGCCGGGGAGCTGTTTTTT
TRBV9	-	-	TRBJ2-1	CASSVVGEDYNEQFF	TGTGCCAGCAGCGTAGTGGGGGAGGACTACAATGAGCAGTTCTTC
TRBV7-2	TRBD1	-	TRBJ1-1	CASSLGGGMNTEAFF	TGTGCCAGCAGCTTAGGAGGGGGCATGAACACTGAAGCTTTCTTT
TRBV9	-	-	TRBJ2-3	CASSESASSTDTQYF	TGTGCCAGCAGCGAGTCGGCGTCTAGCACAGATACGCAGTATTTT
TRBV21-1	-	once	TRBJ2-1	CASTMTRSQGNEQFF	TGTGCCAGCACCATGACTAGGTCGCAGGGCAATGAGCAGTTCTTC
TRBV7-2	TRBD1	-	TRBJ1-5	CASSKFNPGTGEYQPQHF	TGTGCCAGCAGCAAATTTAACCCCGGGACAGGGGAATATCAGCCCCAGCATTTT
TRBV13	TRBD1	-	TRBJ1-1	CASSTTGVGTEAFF	TGTGCCAGCAGCACTACAGGGGTGGGCACTGAAGCTTTCTTT
TRBV5-6	-	-	TRBJ2-3	CASSLVRNTDTQYF	TGTGCCAGCAGCTTGGTAAGGAACACAGATACGCAGTATTTT
TRBV7-2	TRBD1	-	TRBJ1-1	CASSQITGGYTEAFF	TGTGCCAGCAGCCAAATAACAGGGGGCTACACTGAAGCTTTCTTT
TRBV28	TRBD1	-	TRBJ1-1	CASSTGQGGGAFF	TGTGCCAGCAGTACGGGACAGGGCGGCGGAGCTTTCTTT
TRBV7-9	TRBD1	-	TRBJ1-1	CASSLVEGAPDTEAFF	TGTGCCAGCAGCTTAGTGGAGGGGGCGCCCGACACTGAAGCTTTCTTT
TRBV9	-	-	TRBJ2-3	CASSVEGVPDTQYF	TGTGCCAGCAGCGTAGAGGGAGTACCAGATACGCAGTATTTT
TRBV5-8	TRBD1	-	TRBJ1-1	CASSLARGARTEAFF	TGTGCCAGCAGCTTGGCCAGGGGGGCGCGCACTGAAGCTTTCTTT
TRBV18	-	-	TRBJ2-5	CASSLRAERETQYF	TGTGCCAGCTCACTCAGGGCCGAGCGAGAGACCCAGTACTTC
TRBV29-1	-	-	TRBJ2-5	CSVERGRVPETQYF	TGCAGCGTTGAACGCGGGCGGGTACCAGAGACCCAGTACTTC
TRBV19	-	-	TRBJ1-3	CASSIVDISGNTIYF	TGTGCCAGTAGTATAGTGGACATCTCTGGAAACACCATATATTTT
TRBV5-1	-	-	TRBJ1-2	CASSSIDSPYGYTF	TGCGCCAGCAGCTCAATCGACAGTCCCTATGGCTACACCTTC
TRBV19	TRBD1	-	TRBJ2-7	CASSPSGTGTYEQYF	TGTGCCAGTAGTCCCTCCGGGACAGGGACCTACGAGCAGTACTTC
TRBV7-6	TRBD2	-	TRBJ2-2	CASSPTSGRFNGELFF	TGTGCCAGCAGCCCGACTAGCGGGAGGTTCAACGGGGAGCTGTTTTTT
TRBV4-1	-	-	TRBJ1-3	CASSQGSDFGNTIYF	TGCGCCAGCAGCCAAGGTTCTGATTTTGGAAACACCATATATTTT
TRBV19	-	once	TRBJ1-1	CASSGWTNTEAFF	TGTGCCAGTTCAGGGTGGACGAACACTGAAGCTTTCTTT
TRBV5-5	-	-	TRBJ1-1	CASSFQEEAFF	TGTGCCAGCAGTTTTCAAGAAGAAGCTTTCTTT
TRBV19	-	-	TRBJ1-1	CASSIRENTEAFF	TGTGCCAGTAGTATCAGGGAGAACACTGAAGCTTTCTTT
TRBV7-2	-	-	TRBJ2-7	CASSLEGRMYEQYF	TGTGCCAGCAGCTTAGAGGGACGTATGTACGAGCAGTACTTC
TRBV6-6	TRBD1	-	TRBJ1-2	CASRVTGGDSYTF	TGTGCCAGCAGGGTGACAGGGGGCGATAGCTACACCTTC
TRBV6-5	-	-	TRBJ2-7	CASSRDPGEQYF	TGTGCCAGCAGCCGGGACCCGGGGGAGCAGTACTTC
TRBV18	-	-	TRBJ1-2	CASSLRGYGYTF	TGTGCCAGCTCACTCAGGGGTTATGGCTACACCTTC
TRBV5-1	TRBD2	-	TRBJ2-5	CASRSSGTGTQYF	TGCGCCAGCAGAAGTAGCGGGACGGGGACCCAGTACTTC
TRBV6-5	TRBD2	-	TRBJ2-7	CASRPGASGDYEQYF	TGTGCCAGCAGGCCCGGGGCTAGCGGGGACTACGAGCAGTACTTC
TRBV6-5	-	-	TRBJ2-3	CASTIALASTDTQYF	TGTGCCAGCACCATCGCTTTGGCTAGCACAGATACGCAGTATTTT
TRBV5-6	-	-	TRBJ2-1	CASSPTGRTHEQFF	TGTGCCAGCAGCCCGACGGGTCGTACCCATGAGCAGTTCTTC
TRBV5-4	-	-	TRBJ1-1	CASSLRTKNTEAFF	TGTGCCAGCAGCTTGAGGACAAAGAACACTGAAGCTTTCTTT
TRBV28	-	-	TRBJ1-2	CASSFLYGYTF	TGTGCCAGCAGTTTCCTCTATGGCTACACCTTC
TRBV5-1	-	-	TRBJ1-4	CASSRQLVATNEKLFF	TGCGCCAGCAGCCGACAGTTGGTGGCAACTAATGAAAAACTGTTTTTT
TRBV6-5	-	-	TRBJ1-2	CASAQGTNYGYTF	TGTGCCAGCGCGCAGGGCACAAACTATGGCTACACCTTC
TRBV14	TRBD1	-	TRBJ2-5	CASSPQGAQGETQYF	TGTGCCAGCAGCCCCCAGGGGGCCCAAGGAGAGACCCAGTACTTC
TRBV30	-	-	TRBJ1-5	CALGVGGRNQPQHF	TGTGCCTTGGGGGTGGGGGGCCGCAATCAGCCCCAGCATTTT
TRBV11-2	-	-	TRBJ2-6	CASSYTSGANVLTF	TGTGCCAGCAGCTACACCTCTGGGGCCAACGTCCTGACTTTC
TRBV2	-	once	TRBJ2-5	CASSGFGTHMETQYF	TGTGCCAGCAGTGGATTCGGGACCCACATGGAGACCCAGTACTTC
TRBV24-1	-	once	TRBJ2-2	CATSAPLGELFF	TGTGCCACCAGTGCCCCTCTCGGGGAGCTGTTTTTT